A single T cell receptor beta chain is shown here with its context. The record originates from a study of patients and donors after allogeneic stem cell transplantation. One entry per CDR3 protein, called by TCRdb with MiXCR from the RT-PCR reads. This sample has roughly 21,000 distinct CDR3 sequences, with about 28% found just once. There are 15 residues in the CDR3. CDR1 and CDR2 (germline): WSHSY, SAAADI. V lost 4 bases, J lost 1 base, and 11 bases lay in between. The chain employs TRBV10-2 and TRBJ2-1; a weak D match, TRBD2 (6 bases). Sequenced sample: blood, either unsorted or a sorted T cell fraction (not recorded which). The TCR was taken from a human donor who was either an allogeneic HSCT recipient or a stem cell or donor lymphocyte infusion donor (not recorded which). It is not recorded whose cells these are; they may come from a transplant donor. Here the CDR3 DNA reads TGCGCCAGCAGTGGCGGGACGCCTTCCTACAATGAGCAGTTCTTC. This gives the protein CASSGGTPSYNEQFF.